This T cell receptor beta chain came from a study of shared clonotypes between healthy human individuals. Measured with immunoSEQ multiplex PCR; TCRdb has only the in-frame clones, and not every one. The sample lists 230,000 or so clones, 50% to 75% seen once, with around 10% in the top ten. General study points: In the sorted subsets, rarefaction showed sequencing was incomplete despite large depth.

Points on this clone: The antigen remains unidentified.

Trimming left V 4 bases short and J 1 base short, with 29 bases between. The CDR3 is 20 residues long. Per the germline V gene, CDR1 is MDHEN and CDR2 is SYDVKM. Source material: memory CD4+ T cells sorted from blood. The subset denotes: CD45RA-negative fraction. This TCR derives from a man between 25 and 39 years old in good health. This chain uses TRBV28 with TRBJ2-7; the D call may be TRBD1 or TRBD2 (8 bases each). The CDR3 protein is CASSWDRWVPGLVSSYEQYF. The CDR3 coding sequence is TGTGCCAGCAGTTGGGACAGGTGGGTTCCGGGACTAGTTTCGTCCTACGAGCAGTACTTC.